What follows describes a single T cell receptor beta chain. Mismatch with germline at one junction end may stem from a read error. The sample comes from a study of shared clonotypes between healthy human individuals. This CDR3 region has 16 residues. Looked up from germline, CDR1 is SNHLY and CDR2 is FYNNEI. Sequencing was performed with immunoSEQ multiplex PCR; in TCRdb, only in-frame clones are kept and a portion is missing. The sample holds more than 2,000,000 clones, 85% to 95% seen once. Nashville, Tennessee was home to all donors, each a Caucasian adult. The TCR was taken from a man aged 18 to 29 in good health. The sequenced material came from naive CD4+ T cells sorted from blood. The subset here: CD45RA+ positively selected. V usage is TRBV2 and J usage is TRBJ2-1; the D gene is possibly TRBD2 (6 bases). CDR3 DNA: TGTGCCAGCAGTTCCTCTCTAGCGATTTATAGTTTAGGGGCCCTCTTC. Translated: CASSSSLAIYSLGALF.